What follows are 15 T cell receptor beta chains derived from one specimen sequenced in a study of blood T cell repertoires in COVID-19. Method: immunoSEQ multiplex PCR; TCRdb's copy keeps in-frame clones and lacks some. The sample consists of a few hundred thousand clones, approximately 89% of them appearing once. The sequencing sample was made of peripheral blood. The origin of the receptors is a woman aged 45-60 years with acute or convalescent COVID-19.

The chain joins TRBV3-1 (or the pseudogene TRBV3-2) to TRBJ1-2, with 10 nucleotides matching TRBD1. Germline CDR1 reads LGHDT; CDR2 reads YNNKEL (reference sequence). The junction had 10 bases not matched to a gene; V was cut back by 3 bases and J by 6 bases. This CDR3 has 16 amino acids. The CDR3 sequence is CASSQAWDRGNNGYTF. As DNA, the CDR3 is TGTGCCAGCAGCCAGGCTTGGGACAGGGGAAACAATGGCTACACCTTC.

The V call is TRBV18, the J call TRBJ1-1, with TRBD1 as a possible D gene (6 bases). V dropped 3 bases and J dropped 3 bases, with 11 bases sitting between them. Germline CDR1 reads KGHSH; CDR2 reads LQKENI. CDR3 length: 14 residues. CDR3 bases: TGTGCCAGCTCACCCAGGGGATGGGACACTGAAGCTTTCTTT. Translating gives CASSPRGWDTEAFF. Full variable domain (missing parts from reference TRBV18 and TRBJ1-1): NAGVMQNPRHLVRRRGQEARLRCSPMKGHSHVYWYRQLPEEGLKFMVYLQKENIIDESGMPKERFSAEFPKEGPSILRIQQVVRGDSAAYFCASSPRGWDTEAFFGQGTRLTVV.

The chain links TRBV28 to TRBJ2-1; TRBD2 matches at 11 bases. Germline-derived CDR1 and CDR2 are MDHEN and SYDVKM. The CDR3 has 17 amino acids. V was pared by 6 bases and J by 9 bases, with 16 bases of the junction left unmatched. The CDR3 nucleotides are TGTGCCAGCAGAACACTACCAGGGACTAGCGGTTATCGTGAGCAGTTCTTC. Translated: CASRTLPGTSGYREQFF.

In its sample, this clone was seen once. The chain joins TRBV4-1 to TRBJ2-1, with 8 bases aligning to TRBD1. V shed 1 base and J 8 bases; nucleotides not matched to a gene: 10. Germline CDR1 is MGHRA and CDR2 is YSYEKL. The CDR3 is 16 residues long. The CDR3 loop is CASSQVWKQGGYEQFF. The CDR3 DNA reads as TGCGCCAGCAGCCAAGTTTGGAAACAGGGGGGCTATGAGCAGTTCTTC.

This chain joins TRBV5-3 and TRBJ2-1, with unresolved D. TRBV5-3 is annotated as an ORF whose role is uncertain. This CDR3 has 12 amino acids. Trimming removed 2 bases at V and 5 bases at J, with 5 bases between. The CDR3 sequence is CARSLQNNEQFF. Here the CDR3 DNA reads TGTGCCAGAAGCTTACAAAACAATGAGCAGTTCTTC.

The chain links TRBV10-3 to TRBJ2-1, with a possible D match to TRBD2 (7 bases). The V end lost 6 bases, the J end lost 8 bases, and 23 bases lay between the germline ends. The germline V gene encodes CDR1 ENHRY and CDR2 SYGVKD. This CDR3 region has 16 residues. CDR3: CAIRTPPGGGADEQFF. In DNA form, the CDR3 reads TGTGCCATCAGGACTCCCCCGGGTGGGGGGGCCGATGAGCAGTTCTTC.

The chain has TRBV28 and TRBJ1-6, with TRBD1 identical over 7 bases. The CDR3 extends over 13 amino acids. Germline lookup yields CDR1 MDHEN and CDR2 SYDVKM. V was clipped by 6 bases and J by 8 bases; unmatched bases: 4. The CDR3, as DNA: TGTGCCAGCAGGGGGCAGGGGGATTCACCCCTCCACTTT. This sequence encodes CASRGQGDSPLHF.

The chain couples TRBV2 to TRBJ2-7; 9 bases map to TRBD1. From germline, CDR1 is SNHLY and CDR2 FYNNEI. Trimming took 10 bases from V and 0 from J; bases not matched to a gene: 7. The CDR3 runs 14 residues. The CDR3, as DNA: TGTGCCACGGGGGACAGGGATAGCTCCTACGAGCAGTACTTC. Protein product: CATGDRDSSYEQYF.

CDR3 sequence reads: CSASRGLDQPQHF. In DNA, the CDR3 is TGCAGTGCTAGTCGAGGACTCGATCAGCCCCAGCATTTT. V gene TRBV20-1 combines with J gene TRBJ1-5; D not certain. CDR3 size: 13 residues. Germline lookup yields CDR1 DFQATT and CDR2 SNEGSKA (reference sequence). The V end lost 3 bases, the J end lost 5 bases, and 11 bases lay between the germline ends.

This clone was seen a few times. The chain has TRBV27 and TRBJ1-2; TRBD1 agrees at 12 bases. Trimming took 3 bases from V and 10 from J; bases not matched to a gene: 3. Germline V gives CDR1 MNHEY, CDR2 SMNVEV (reference sequence). This CDR3 has 13 amino acids. Here the CDR3 reads CASSFGTGGVYTF. CDR3 DNA sequence: TGTGCCAGCAGTTTCGGGACAGGGGGCGTCTACACCTTC.

The chain recombines TRBV9 with TRBJ2-1; tentative D call: TRBD2 (5 bases). The CDR3 runs 15 residues. CDR1 SGDLS and CDR2 YYNGEE come from the germline V gene. With 2 bases removed from V and 0 bases from J, the gap between germline ends came to 9 bases. This CDR3 reads CASSVLASSYNEQFF. As DNA, the CDR3 is TGTGCCAGCAGCGTTCTAGCCAGCTCCTACAATGAGCAGTTCTTC.

DNA for the CDR3: TGTGCCAGCAGCTTCGGTAGGAGAACCCAACGCGAGCAGTACTTC. Protein: CASSFGRRTQREQYF. The chain employs TRBV13 and TRBJ2-7; D is unclear. In germline, CDR1 is PRHDT, CDR2 FYEKMQ (reference sequence). The CDR3 runs 15 residues. V shed 3 bases and J shed 6 bases, with 18 bases lying between them.

The J gene is TRBJ2-1, the V gene TRBV6-4; TRBD2 agrees at 10 bases. This CDR3 is 13 amino acids long. Germline values: CDR1 MRHNA, CDR2 SNTAGT. V shed 6 bases, J shed 10 bases, and the junction held 6 bases outside the gene matches. The CDR3 DNA is TGTGCCAGCAGCCTAGCGGGAGTTGGCGAGCAGTTCTTC. It specifies CASSLAGVGEQFF.

The CDR3 reads CASSFVGETQYF. The DNA for the CDR3 is TGTGCCAGCAGTTTCGTCGGAGAGACCCAGTACTTC. The chain employs TRBV28 and TRBJ2-5, with no clear D. This CDR3 contains 12 residues. The germline gives CDR1 MDHEN, CDR2 SYDVKM. Trimming pared 3 bases from V and 4 bases from J, leaving 6 bases between. The full variable domain, in which reference TRBV28 and TRBJ2-5 provide the parts outside the CDR3, is DVKVTQSSRYLVKRTGEKVFLECVQDMDHENMFWYRQDPGLGLRLIYFSYDVKMKEKGDIPEGYSVSREKKERFSLILESASTNQTSMYLCASSFVGETQYFGPGTRLLVL.

This clone was observed once. CDR3 in amino acids: CASSPAGSEGFF. The CDR3 coding sequence is TGTGCCAGCAGTCCAGCGGGATCTGAGGGGTTCTTC. The J gene is TRBJ2-1, the V gene TRBV28; 7 nucleotides match TRBD2. The length of the CDR3 is 12 residues. Germline V gives CDR1 MDHEN, CDR2 SYDVKM. V shed 5 bases, J shed 15 bases, and the junction held 10 bases outside the gene matches. Combining the CDR3 with reference TRBV28 and TRBJ2-1 gives the whole variable domain DVKVTQSSRYLVKRTGEKVFLECVQDMDHENMFWYRQDPGLGLRLIYFSYDVKMKEKGDIPEGYSVSREKKERFSLILESASTNQTSMYLCASSPAGSEGFFGPGTRLTVL.